This record looks at one T cell receptor (beta chain) sequence and its context. Its antigen is not identified. Newly diagnosed patients aged 18 to 65 had hyperthyroidism of under 2 months' duration. Source material for PBMCs was 9 to 10 ml fresh peripheral blood. TCR beta CDR3 regions were amplified from RNA. Carried out on the TCR CDR3, a first-round RT-PCR used the HTBI primer set. TCRdb re-derived calls from the multiplex PCR reads in MiXCR, one entry per CDR3 protein. In the table there are roughly 350,000 distinct CDR3 sequences, 14% of which are singletons. The sample comes from a study of T cells in Graves' hyperthyroidism and ophthalmopathy. Study-wide results and caveats: Stable hyperthyroidism and ophthalmopathy were separated using 13 V-J signatures. Most thyroid-expanded clonotypes above 0.001 were also found in blood.

The CDR3 covers 15 residues. V lost 5 bases, J lost 6 bases, and 5 bases stayed unmatched. The germline V gene has CDR1 MNHNS and CDR2 SASEGT. The sample taken for sequencing was blood. The TCR comes from a woman younger than 45 with Graves' hyperthyroidism. The J gene is TRBJ2-1, the V gene TRBV6-1; 12 nucleotides agree with TRBD2. The CDR3 DNA is TGTGCCAGCAGTTACGCGGGACTAGCGGGCAATGAGCAGTTCTTC. Translation gives CASSYAGLAGNEQFF.